This TCR beta chain is drawn from a study of OX40 agonist ivuxolimab in advanced cancers. Germline V gene lookup returns CDR1 WSHSY and CDR2 SAAADI. This CDR3 has 13 amino acids. V shed 0 bases and J shed 9 bases, with 9 bases lying between them. This clone was seen a handful of times. The repertoire was sequenced with immunoSEQ multiplex PCR; TCRdb's copy has only in-frame clones and lacks some. The data hold approximately 18,000 clones, with around 80% observed a single time. The TCR was taken from an adult with an advanced solid tumor such as melanoma, head and neck, liver or kidney cancer. The sequencing here drew on CD4+ or CD8+ T cells sorted from blood, taken in a trial of the OX40 agonist ivuxolimab. The chain has TRBV10-2 and TRBJ2-1; D is unresolved. The CDR3 DNA is TGCGCCAGCAGTGAGTCCTCGTTTGGTGAGCAGTTCTTC. Protein sequence: CASSESSFGEQFF.